This passage covers 15 T cell receptor beta chains from one sample sequenced in a study of blood T cells in healthy people across ages. Next came a second PCR, run for 7 to 11 cycles, which used a sample-barcoded 5' primer along with a J-beta primer mix. A single record per CDR3 protein comes from TCRdb applying MiXCR to the 5' RACE reads. The profile shows 1.5 million to 2 million distinct CDR3 sequences, about 35% of them singletons. The specimen sequenced was blood. These receptors were obtained from a woman aged 25 to 45 in good health.

This clonotype has just a few counts. CDR3 coding DNA: TGCAGTGCTAGAGGAGGGAGGGCGGAGTCTGGGTCTCCTGCAGGGAGAGCTTCAGGCTATGGCTACACCTTC. Translation: CSARGGRAESGSPAGRASGYGYTF. This chain connects TRBV20-1 to TRBJ1-2, with D possibly matching TRBD1 (5 bases). The CDR3 consists of 24 residues. The V and J ends lost 1 base and 4 bases respectively, with 43 bases between them. CDR1 and CDR2 from the germline V gene are DFQATT and SNEGSKA (reference sequence).

The gene calls are TRBV20-1 and TRBJ2-7, with D perhaps matching TRBD2 (5 bases). V was cut by 0 bases and J by 0 bases, with 9 bases left in between. The CDR3 loop spans 14 amino acids. In germline, CDR1 is DFQATT, CDR2 SNEGSKA (reference sequence). The DNA for the CDR3 is TGCAGTGCTAGAGAACGCGGGCCCTCCTACGAGCAGTACTTC. It translates to CSARERGPSYEQYF.

This clonotype was detected many times. This chain links TRBV20-1 with TRBJ2-5, with 7 bases identical to TRBD2. The CDR3 is made up of 12 amino acids. Germline V gene sequence: CDR1 DFQATT, CDR2 SNEGSKA (reference sequence). CDR3 loop: CSARGVQETQYF. The DNA of the CDR3 is TGCAGCGCCCGGGGGGTCCAAGAGACCCAGTACTTC.

The genes are TRBV3-1 and TRBJ1-5; tentative D call: TRBD1 (5 bases). The CDR3 length is 15 residues. The germline V and J ends were trimmed by 1 base and 6 bases, with 13 bases remaining between them. Germline V CDR1 and CDR2: LGHDT, YNNKEL (reference sequence). The CDR3 reads CASSQVTGTGQPQHF. The CDR3 coding sequence is TGTGCCAGCAGCCAAGTAACCGGGACGGGTCAGCCCCAGCATTTT. The variable domain in full, with the rest retrieved from reference TRBV3-1 and TRBJ1-5, is DTAVSQTPKYLVTQMGNDKSIKCEQNLGHDTMYWYKQDSKKFLKIMFSYNNKELIINETVPNRFSPKSPDKAHLNLHINSLELGDSAVYFCASSQVTGTGQPQHFGDGTRLSIL.

The rearrangement links TRBV10-3 to TRBJ2-5, with 16 bases matching TRBD2. Germline trimming cut 4 bases from V and 11 bases from J; bases unmatched to any gene: 13. This CDR3 comprises 17 residues. Germline CDR1 is ENHRY and CDR2 is SYGVKD. The CDR3 protein is CAISGSGTSGRAYEQYF. As DNA, the CDR3 is TGTGCCATCAGTGGCTCAGGGACTAGCGGGAGGGCCTATGAGCAGTACTTC.

This sequence joins TRBV3-1 and TRBJ1-2, with D uncertain. V shed 4 bases and J shed 7 bases, with 16 bases lying between them. This CDR3 comprises 14 residues. Germline V gene data show CDR1 as LGHDT and CDR2 as YNNKEL (reference sequence). The CDR3 loop is CASSPKLASAGYTF. DNA for the CDR3: TGTGCCAGCAGCCCTAAATTGGCGAGTGCTGGCTACACCTTC. Full variable domain (rest looked up from reference TRBV3-1 and TRBJ1-2): DTAVSQTPKYLVTQMGNDKSIKCEQNLGHDTMYWYKQDSKKFLKIMFSYNNKELIINETVPNRFSPKSPDKAHLNLHINSLELGDSAVYFCASSPKLASAGYTFGSGTRLTVV.

This clonotype was seen only a few times. This chain joins TRBV20-1 and TRBJ2-7, with D possibly matching TRBD2 (7 bases). The DNA matches TRBJ2-5 better at its end, which makes the J call doubtful. Germline lookup yields CDR1 DFQATT and CDR2 SNEGSKA (reference sequence). The CDR3 is 16 residues long. The CDR3 sequence is CSARDQIGGGRETQYF. In DNA form, the CDR3 reads TGCAGTGCTAGAGATCAAATAGGGGGGGGCCGGGAGACCCAGTACTTC.

This clonotype was seen a few times. The chain links TRBV29-1 to TRBJ2-3, with TRBD2 as a possible D gene (6 bases). Looked up from germline, CDR1 is SQVTM and CDR2 is ANQGSEA. V was clipped by 8 bases and J by 2 bases, with 20 bases between them. The CDR3 consists of 15 residues. This CDR3 reads CSTERASAVTDTQYF. The CDR3 DNA sequence: TGCAGCACTGAGAGGGCTAGCGCGGTCACAGATACGCAGTATTTT.

This clonotype has more than one count but fewer than ten. This sequence joins TRBV24-1 and TRBJ2-1, with 14 nucleotides matching TRBD2. Germline V gene sequence: CDR1 KGHDR, CDR2 SFDVKD. This CDR3 is built from 15 residues. V was pared by 7 bases and J by 7 bases, with 5 bases of the junction left unmatched. The CDR3 loop is CATRETSGRANEQFF. The CDR3 region has the DNA TGTGCCACCAGGGAGACTAGCGGGAGGGCAAATGAGCAGTTCTTC.

This clonotype has more than one count but fewer than ten. The chain links TRBV5-1 to TRBJ2-1; a possible D gene is TRBD2 (5 bases). The V end was cut by 3 bases, the J end by 6 bases, with 10 bases between. Per germline, CDR1 SGHRS and CDR2 YFSETQ. The CDR3 has 13 residues. In DNA, the CDR3 is TGCGCCAGCAGCTCCTCTAGCCTCAATGAGCAGTTCTTC. It translates to CASSSSSLNEQFF.

The gene calls are TRBV5-1 and TRBJ2-5; D call uncertain. V gave up 0 bases and J gave up 4 bases, with 7 bases separating them. The CDR3 runs 13 residues. Germline V lookup: CDR1 SGHRS, CDR2 YFSETQ. In DNA form, the CDR3 reads TGCGCCAGCAGCTTGGCACGGGCAGAGACCCAGTACTTC. Protein: CASSLARAETQYF.

The chain joins TRBV5-1 to TRBJ1-1, with 8 bases that match TRBD1. Germline CDR1 is SGHRS and CDR2 is YFSETQ. The length of the CDR3 is 16 residues. Germline trimming cut 4 bases from V and 5 bases from J; bases unmatched to any gene: 13. CDR3 DNA sequence: TGCGCCAGCAGCCCGTCCCGGGACAGGCCGAGGACTGAAGCTTTCTTT. As protein: CASSPSRDRPRTEAFF.

The V call is TRBV27, the J call TRBJ2-1; maybe TRBD2 (7 bases). Germline V CDR1 and CDR2: MNHEY, SMNVEV (reference sequence). V was trimmed by 8 bases and J by 9 bases, leaving 17 bases between them. The CDR3 extends over 13 amino acids. The CDR3 here is CASASRGAGEQFF. As DNA, the CDR3 is TGTGCCAGCGCCTCACGGGGGGCGGGTGAGCAGTTCTTC.

A note on this clonotype: This sequence may be a read error, since a much larger clone differs from it by one base. The V and J genes are TRBV4-1 and TRBJ2-3; 11 bases align to TRBD2. Germline-derived CDR1 and CDR2 are MGHRA and YSYEKL. There are 15 residues in the CDR3. CDR3 DNA: TGCGCCAACAGCCCGACTGCTAGCGGGGGGGATACGCAGTATTTT. Its protein is CANSPTASGGDTQYF.

In its sample, this clonotype was seen many times. The chain couples TRBV7-3 to TRBJ2-7; possible D gene TRBD2, 5 bases. Germline assignment: CDR1 SGHTA and CDR2 FQGTGA. V gave up 4 bases and J gave up 6 bases, with 13 bases separating them. The CDR3 is made up of 13 amino acids. CDR3 loop: CASSSDVATEQYF. CDR3 nucleotides: TGTGCCAGCAGCTCAGACGTAGCGACCGAGCAGTACTTC.